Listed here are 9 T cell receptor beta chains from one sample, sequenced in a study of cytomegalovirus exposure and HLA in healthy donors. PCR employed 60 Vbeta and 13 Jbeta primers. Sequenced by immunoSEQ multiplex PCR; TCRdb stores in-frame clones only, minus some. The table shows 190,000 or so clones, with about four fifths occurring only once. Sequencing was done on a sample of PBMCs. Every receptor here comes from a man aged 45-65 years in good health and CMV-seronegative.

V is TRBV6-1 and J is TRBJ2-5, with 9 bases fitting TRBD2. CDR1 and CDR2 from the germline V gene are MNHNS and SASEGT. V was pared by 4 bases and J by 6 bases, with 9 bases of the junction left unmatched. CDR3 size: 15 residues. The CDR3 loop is CASSGLAGSGKTQYF. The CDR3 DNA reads TGTGCCAGCAGTGGGCTAGCGGGATCGGGGAAGACCCAGTACTTC.

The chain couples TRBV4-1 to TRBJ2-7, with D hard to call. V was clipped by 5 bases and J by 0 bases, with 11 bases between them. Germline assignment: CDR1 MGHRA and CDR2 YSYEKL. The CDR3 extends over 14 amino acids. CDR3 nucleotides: TGCGCCAGCAGCTCCGGGTATAGCTCCTACGAGCAGTACTTC. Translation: CASSSGYSSYEQYF.

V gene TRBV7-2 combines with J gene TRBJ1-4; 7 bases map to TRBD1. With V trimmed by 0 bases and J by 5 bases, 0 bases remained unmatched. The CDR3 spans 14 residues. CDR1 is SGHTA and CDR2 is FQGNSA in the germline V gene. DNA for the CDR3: TGTGCCAGCAGCTTAGCGGGACAGAATGAAAAACTGTTTTTT. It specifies CASSLAGQNEKLFF. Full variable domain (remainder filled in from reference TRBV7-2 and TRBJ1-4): GAGVSQSPSNKVTEKGKDVELRCDPISGHTALYWYRQSLGQGLEFLIYFQGNSAPDKSGLPSDRFSAERTGGSVSTLTIQRTQQEDSAVYLCASSLAGQNEKLFFGSGTQLSVL.

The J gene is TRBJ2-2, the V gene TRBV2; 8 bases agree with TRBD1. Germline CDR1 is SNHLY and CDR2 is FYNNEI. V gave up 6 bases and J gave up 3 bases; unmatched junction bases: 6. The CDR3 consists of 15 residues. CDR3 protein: CASRMTGADTGELFF. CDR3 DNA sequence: TGTGCCAGCAGAATGACAGGGGCAGACACCGGGGAGCTGTTTTTT.

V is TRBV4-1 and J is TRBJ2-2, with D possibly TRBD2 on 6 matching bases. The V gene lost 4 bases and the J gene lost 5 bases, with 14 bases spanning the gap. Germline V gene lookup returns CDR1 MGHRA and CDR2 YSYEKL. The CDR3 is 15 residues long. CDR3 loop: CASSLVGGLTGELFF. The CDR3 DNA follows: TGCGCCAGCAGCCTCGTGGGAGGACTAACCGGGGAGCTGTTTTTT.

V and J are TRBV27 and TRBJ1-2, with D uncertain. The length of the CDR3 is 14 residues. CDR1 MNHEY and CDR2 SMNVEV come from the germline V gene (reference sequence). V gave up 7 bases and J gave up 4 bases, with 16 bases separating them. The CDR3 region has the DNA TGTGCCAGCACCCCAGGTGGGTCTACCTATGGCTACACCTTC. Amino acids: CASTPGGSTYGYTF.

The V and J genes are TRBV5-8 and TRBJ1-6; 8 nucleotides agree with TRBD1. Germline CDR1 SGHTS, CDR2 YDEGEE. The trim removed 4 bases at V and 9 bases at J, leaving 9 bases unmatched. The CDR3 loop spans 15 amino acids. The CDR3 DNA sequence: TGTGCCAGCAGCCCAGGGGGCGGAGGGGCTTCACCCCTCCACTTT. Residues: CASSPGGGGASPLHF.

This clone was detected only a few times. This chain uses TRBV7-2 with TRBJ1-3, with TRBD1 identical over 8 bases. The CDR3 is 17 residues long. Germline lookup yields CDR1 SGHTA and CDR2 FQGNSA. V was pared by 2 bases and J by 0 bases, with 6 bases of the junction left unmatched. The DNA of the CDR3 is TGTGCCAGCAGCTTACTTGGACAGGGACTCTCTGGAAACACCATATATTTT. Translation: CASSLLGQGLSGNTIYF.

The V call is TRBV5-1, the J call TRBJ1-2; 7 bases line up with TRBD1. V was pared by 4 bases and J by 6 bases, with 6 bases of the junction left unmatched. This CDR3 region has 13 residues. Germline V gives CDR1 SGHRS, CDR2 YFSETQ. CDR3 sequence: CASSGQGVDGYTF. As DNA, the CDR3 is TGCGCCAGCAGCGGTCAGGGGGTTGATGGCTACACCTTC.